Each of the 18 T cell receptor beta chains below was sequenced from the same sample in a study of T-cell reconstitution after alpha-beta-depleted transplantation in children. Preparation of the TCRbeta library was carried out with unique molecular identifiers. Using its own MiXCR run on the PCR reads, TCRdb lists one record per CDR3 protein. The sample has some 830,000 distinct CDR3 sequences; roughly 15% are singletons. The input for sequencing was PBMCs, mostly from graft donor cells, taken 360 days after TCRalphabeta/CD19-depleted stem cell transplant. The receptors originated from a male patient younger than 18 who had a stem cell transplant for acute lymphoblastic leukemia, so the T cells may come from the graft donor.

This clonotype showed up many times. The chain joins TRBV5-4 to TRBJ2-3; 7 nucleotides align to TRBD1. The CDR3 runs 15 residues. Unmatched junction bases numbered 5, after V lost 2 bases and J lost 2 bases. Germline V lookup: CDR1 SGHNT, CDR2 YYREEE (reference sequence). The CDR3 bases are TGTGCCAGCAGCTTTGAGGGGGCGAACACAGATACGCAGTATTTT. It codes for CASSFEGANTDTQYF.

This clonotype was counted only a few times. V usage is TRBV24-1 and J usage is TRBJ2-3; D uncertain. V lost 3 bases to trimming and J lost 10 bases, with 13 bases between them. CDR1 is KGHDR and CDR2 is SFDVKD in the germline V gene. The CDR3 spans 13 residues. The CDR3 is CATSDRVVGAQYF. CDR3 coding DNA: TGTGCCACCAGTGATCGAGTCGTCGGAGCGCAGTATTTT.

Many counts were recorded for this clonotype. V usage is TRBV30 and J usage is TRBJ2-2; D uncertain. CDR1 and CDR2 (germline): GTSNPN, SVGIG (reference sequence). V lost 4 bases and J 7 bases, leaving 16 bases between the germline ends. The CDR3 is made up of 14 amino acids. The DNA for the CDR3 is TGTGCCTGGACCCGGTCTTTATCCGGCGGGGAGCTGTTTTTT. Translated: CAWTRSLSGGELFF. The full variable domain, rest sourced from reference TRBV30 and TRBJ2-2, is SQTIHQWPATLVQPVGSPLSLECTVEGTSNPNLYWYRQAAGRGLQLLFYSVGIGQISSEVPQNLSASRPQDRQFILSSKKLLLSDSGFYLCAWTRSLSGGELFFGEGSRLTVL.

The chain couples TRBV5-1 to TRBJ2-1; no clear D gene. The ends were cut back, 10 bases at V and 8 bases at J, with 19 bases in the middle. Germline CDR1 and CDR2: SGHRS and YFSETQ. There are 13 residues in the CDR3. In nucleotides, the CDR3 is TGCGCCTTCAGCACCCCGGTGGCAGATGAGCAGTTCTTC. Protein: CAFSTPVADEQFF.

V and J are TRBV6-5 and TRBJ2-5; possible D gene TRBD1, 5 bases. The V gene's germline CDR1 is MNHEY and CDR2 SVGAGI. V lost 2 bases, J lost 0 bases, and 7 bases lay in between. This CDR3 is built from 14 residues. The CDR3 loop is CASSYRTHQETQYF. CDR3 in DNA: TGTGCCAGCAGTTACAGGACACACCAAGAGACCCAGTACTTC.

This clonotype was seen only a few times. The CDR3, as DNA: TGTGCCAGCAGGACAGGGAAGGGCACCGGGGAGCTGTTTTTT. Translation gives CASRTGKGTGELFF. The chain combines TRBV7-8 with TRBJ2-2; 7 bases line up with TRBD1. There are 14 residues in the CDR3. Looked up from germline, CDR1 is SGHVS and CDR2 is FQNEAQ. Unmatched junction bases numbered 5, after V lost 6 bases and J lost 4 bases.

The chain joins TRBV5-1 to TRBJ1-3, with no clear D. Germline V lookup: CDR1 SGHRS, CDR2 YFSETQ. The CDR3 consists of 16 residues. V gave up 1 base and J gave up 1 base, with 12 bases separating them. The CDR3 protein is CASSLLETASGNTIYF. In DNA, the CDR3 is TGCGCCAGCAGCTTGTTGGAGACCGCATCTGGAAACACCATATATTTT.

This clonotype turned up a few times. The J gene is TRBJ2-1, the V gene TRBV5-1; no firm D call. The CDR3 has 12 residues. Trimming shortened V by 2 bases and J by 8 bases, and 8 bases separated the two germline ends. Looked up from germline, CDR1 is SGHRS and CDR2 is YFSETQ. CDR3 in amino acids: CASSFELDEQFF. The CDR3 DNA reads TGCGCCAGCAGCTTCGAGTTGGATGAGCAGTTCTTC.

Written as DNA, the CDR3 is TGTGCCAGCAGTGAATACACCTCCTACGAGCAGTACTTC. Encoded protein: CASSEYTSYEQYF. The V gene is TRBV2, the J gene TRBJ2-7, with unresolved D. Germline lookup yields CDR1 SNHLY and CDR2 FYNNEI. Trimming removed 2 bases at V and 0 bases at J, with 5 bases between. This CDR3 contains 13 residues. The entire variable domain, with the rest obtained from reference TRBV2 and TRBJ2-7, is as follows: EPEVTQTPSHQVTQMGQEVILRCVPISNHLYFYWYRQILGQKVEFLVSFYNNEISEKSEIFDDQFSVERPDGSNFTLKIRSTKLEDSAMYFCASSEYTSYEQYFGPGTRLTVT.

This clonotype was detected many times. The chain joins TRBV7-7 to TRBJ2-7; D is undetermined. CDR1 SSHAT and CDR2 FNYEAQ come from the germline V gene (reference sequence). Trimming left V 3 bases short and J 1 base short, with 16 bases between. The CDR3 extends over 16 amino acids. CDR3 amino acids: CASSLAGRQTSYEQYF. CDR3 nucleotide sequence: TGTGCCAGCAGCTTGGCTGGGCGGCAGACTTCCTACGAGCAGTACTTC.

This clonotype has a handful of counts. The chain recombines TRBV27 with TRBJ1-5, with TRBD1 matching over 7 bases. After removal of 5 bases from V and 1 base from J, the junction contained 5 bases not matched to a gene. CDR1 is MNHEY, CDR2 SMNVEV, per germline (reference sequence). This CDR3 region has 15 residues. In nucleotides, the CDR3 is TGTGCCAGCAGTGACAGGGCCAACAGCAATCAGCCCCAGCATTTT. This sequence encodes CASSDRANSNQPQHF.

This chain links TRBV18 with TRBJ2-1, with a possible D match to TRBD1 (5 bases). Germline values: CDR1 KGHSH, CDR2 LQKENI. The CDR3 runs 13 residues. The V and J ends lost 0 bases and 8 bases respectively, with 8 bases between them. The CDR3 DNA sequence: TGTGCCAGCTCACCACCAGGCAGGGATGAGCAGTTCTTC. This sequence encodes CASSPPGRDEQFF.

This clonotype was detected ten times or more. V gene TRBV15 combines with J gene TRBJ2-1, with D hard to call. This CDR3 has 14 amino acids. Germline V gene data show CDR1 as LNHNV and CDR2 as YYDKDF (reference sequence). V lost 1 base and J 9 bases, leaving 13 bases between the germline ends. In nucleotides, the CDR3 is TGTGCCACCAGCAGAGCTACCCTAGGAATTGAGCAGTTCTTC. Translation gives CATSRATLGIEQFF.

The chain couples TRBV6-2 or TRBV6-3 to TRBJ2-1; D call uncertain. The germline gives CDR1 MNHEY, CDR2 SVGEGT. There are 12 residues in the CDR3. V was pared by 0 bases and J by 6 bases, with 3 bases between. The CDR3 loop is CASSYSSNEQFF. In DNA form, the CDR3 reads TGTGCCAGCAGTTACTCCAGCAATGAGCAGTTCTTC.

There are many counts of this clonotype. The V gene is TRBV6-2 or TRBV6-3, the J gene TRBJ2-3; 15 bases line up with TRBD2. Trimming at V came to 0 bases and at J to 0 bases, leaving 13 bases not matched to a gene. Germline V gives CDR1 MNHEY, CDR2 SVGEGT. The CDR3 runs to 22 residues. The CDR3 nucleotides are TGTGCCAGCAGTTACTCGACCGGACTAGCGGGAGGGATCCCCGCTAGCACAGATACGCAGTATTTT. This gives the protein CASSYSTGLAGGIPASTDTQYF.

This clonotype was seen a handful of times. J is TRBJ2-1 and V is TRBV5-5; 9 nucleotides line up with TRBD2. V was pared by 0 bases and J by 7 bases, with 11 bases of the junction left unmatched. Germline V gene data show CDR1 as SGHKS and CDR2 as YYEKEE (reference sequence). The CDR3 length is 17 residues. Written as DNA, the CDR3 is TGTGCCAGCAGCTTGGCAGGGCGGGAGGGCCCTTATAATGAGCAGTTCTTC. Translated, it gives CASSLAGREGPYNEQFF. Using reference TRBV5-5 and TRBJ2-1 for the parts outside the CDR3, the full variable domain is DAGVTQSPTHLIKTRGQQVTLRCSPISGHKSVSWYQQVLGQGPQFIFQYYEKEERGRGNFPDRFSARQFPNYSSELNVNALLLGDSALYLCASSLAGREGPYNEQFFGPGTRLTVL.

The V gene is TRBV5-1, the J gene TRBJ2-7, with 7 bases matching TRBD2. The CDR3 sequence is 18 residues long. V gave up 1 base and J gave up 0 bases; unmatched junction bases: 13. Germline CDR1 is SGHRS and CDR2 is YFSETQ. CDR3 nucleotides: TGCGCCAGCAGCTTGTGGACTCGACGCCAGCGGGGCTCCTACGAGCAGTACTTC. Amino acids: CASSLWTRRQRGSYEQYF.

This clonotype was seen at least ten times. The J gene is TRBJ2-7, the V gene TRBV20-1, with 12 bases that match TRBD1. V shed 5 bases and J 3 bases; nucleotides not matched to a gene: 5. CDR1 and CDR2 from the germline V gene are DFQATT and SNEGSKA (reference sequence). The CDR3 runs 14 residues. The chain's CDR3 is CSAPGTGGFYEQYF. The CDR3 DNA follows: TGCAGTGCTCCCGGGACAGGGGGCTTCTACGAGCAGTACTTC.